Given below is one TCR beta chain in context. Antigen: not known. This sample was taken from a study of OX40 agonist ivuxolimab in advanced cancers. Across the whole study: Cancers in dose escalation were hepatocellular, melanoma, renal cell and head and neck. Prior therapy, whether anti-PD-1, anti-PD-L1 or anti-CTLA-4, was allowed, and under 50% had some. Points from the study as a whole: CD8+ T cells showed, on average, more clonal expansion than CD4+ cells.

Blood sampling was done at baseline, cycle 4 day 1, and cycle 7 day 1. V lost 3 bases to trimming and J lost 3 bases; unmatched junction nucleotides: 7. The germline V gene encodes CDR1 KGHSH and CDR2 LQKENI. The CDR3 has 16 amino acids. Method: immunoSEQ multiplex PCR; TCRdb's copy keeps in-frame clones and lacks some. The sample lists about 62,000 clones, under 95% occurring once. This specimen consisted of CD4+ or CD8+ T cells sorted from blood, obtained in a trial of the OX40 agonist ivuxolimab. This TCR was sampled from an adult with an advanced solid tumor such as melanoma, head and neck, liver or kidney cancer. The chain has TRBV18 and TRBJ2-1; 8 bases line up with TRBD1. The CDR3 region has the DNA TGTGCCAGCTCACCTCGTCAGGGGGCGGACTACAATGAGCAGTTCTTC. Translated: CASSPRQGADYNEQFF.